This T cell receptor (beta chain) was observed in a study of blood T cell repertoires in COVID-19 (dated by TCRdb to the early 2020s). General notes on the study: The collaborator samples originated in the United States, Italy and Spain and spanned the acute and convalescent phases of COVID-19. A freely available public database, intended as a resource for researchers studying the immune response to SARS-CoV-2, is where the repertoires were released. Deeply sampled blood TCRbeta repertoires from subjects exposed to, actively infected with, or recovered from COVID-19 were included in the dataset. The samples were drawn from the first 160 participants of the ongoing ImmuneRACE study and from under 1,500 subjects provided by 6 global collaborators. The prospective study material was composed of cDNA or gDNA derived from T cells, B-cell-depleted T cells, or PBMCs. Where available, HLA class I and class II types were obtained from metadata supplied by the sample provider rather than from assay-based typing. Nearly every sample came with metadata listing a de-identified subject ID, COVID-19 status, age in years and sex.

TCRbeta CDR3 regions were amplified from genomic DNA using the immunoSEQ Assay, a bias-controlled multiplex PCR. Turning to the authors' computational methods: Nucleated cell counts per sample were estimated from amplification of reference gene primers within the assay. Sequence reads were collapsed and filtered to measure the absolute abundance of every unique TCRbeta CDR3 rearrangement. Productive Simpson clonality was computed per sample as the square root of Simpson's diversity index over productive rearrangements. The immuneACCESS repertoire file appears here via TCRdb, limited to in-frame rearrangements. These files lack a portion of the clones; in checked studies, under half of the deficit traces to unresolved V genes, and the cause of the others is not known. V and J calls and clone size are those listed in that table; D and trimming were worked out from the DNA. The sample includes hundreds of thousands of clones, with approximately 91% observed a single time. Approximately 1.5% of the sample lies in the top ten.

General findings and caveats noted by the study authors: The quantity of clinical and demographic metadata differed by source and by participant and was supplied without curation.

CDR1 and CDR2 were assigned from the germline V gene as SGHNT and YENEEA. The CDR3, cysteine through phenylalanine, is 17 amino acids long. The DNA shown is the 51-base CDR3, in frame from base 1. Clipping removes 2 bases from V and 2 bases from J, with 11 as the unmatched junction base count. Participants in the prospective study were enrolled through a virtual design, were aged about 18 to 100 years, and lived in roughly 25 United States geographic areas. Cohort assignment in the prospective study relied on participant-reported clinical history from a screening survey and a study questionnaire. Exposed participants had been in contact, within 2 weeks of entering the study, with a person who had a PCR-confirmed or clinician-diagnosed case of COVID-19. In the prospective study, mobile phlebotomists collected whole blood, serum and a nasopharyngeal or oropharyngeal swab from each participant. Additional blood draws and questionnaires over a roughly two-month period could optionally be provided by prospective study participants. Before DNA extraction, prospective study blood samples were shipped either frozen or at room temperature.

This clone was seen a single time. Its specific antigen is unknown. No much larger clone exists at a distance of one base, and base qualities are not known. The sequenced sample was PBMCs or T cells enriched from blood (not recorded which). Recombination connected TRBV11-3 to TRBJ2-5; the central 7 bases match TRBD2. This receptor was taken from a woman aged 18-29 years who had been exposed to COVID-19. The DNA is TGTGCCAGCAGCTTACGGCTAGCGGAGACCTTTCAAGAGACCCAGTACTTC. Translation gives CASSLRLAETFQETQYF.